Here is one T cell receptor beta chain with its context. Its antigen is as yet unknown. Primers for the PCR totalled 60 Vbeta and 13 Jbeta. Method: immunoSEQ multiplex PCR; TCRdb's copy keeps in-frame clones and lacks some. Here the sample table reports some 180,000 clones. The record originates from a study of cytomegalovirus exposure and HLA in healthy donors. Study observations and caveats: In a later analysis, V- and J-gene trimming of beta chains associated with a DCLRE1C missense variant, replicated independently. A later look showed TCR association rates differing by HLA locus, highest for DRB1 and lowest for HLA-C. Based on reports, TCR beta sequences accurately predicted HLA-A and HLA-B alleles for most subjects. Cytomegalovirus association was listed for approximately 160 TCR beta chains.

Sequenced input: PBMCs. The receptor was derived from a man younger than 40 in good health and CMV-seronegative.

This CDR3 is CASSLKQGGTGSSQPQHF. In nucleotides, the CDR3 is TGTGCCAGCAGCTTAAAGCAAGGAGGGACAGGGTCTAGTCAGCCCCAGCATTTT. V gene TRBV7-2 combines with J gene TRBJ1-5; 9 bases match TRBD1. Germline V CDR1 and CDR2: SGHTA, FQGNSA. Trimming at V came to 2 bases and at J to 6 bases, leaving 14 bases not matched to a gene. The CDR3 has 18 amino acids.